A selection of T cell receptor beta chains follows, all from one sample in a study of blood T cell repertoires in COVID-19. TCRdb's copy holds only in-frame clones and misses some; the assay was immunoSEQ multiplex PCR. The table lists fewer than 300,000 clones, 90% to 95% of them singletons. The source material was peripheral blood. These receptors came from a woman in her twenties or thirties with COVID-19, enrolled during active disease. Both conserved end residues are part of each CDR3. The order of the fields is clone size, D gene, V gene, J gene, CDR3 DNA, CDR3 protein. The D gene is left open where the match is weak. Clone size is given for some rows only: seen once, a few or many times, or a class if the clone is expanded.

>.|TRBD2|TRBV9|TRBJ2-2
TGTGCCAGCAGCGTTCGCCGGGACTACCCGAACACCGGGGAGCTGTTTTTT
CASSVRRDYPNTGELFF
>.|.|TRBV29-1|TRBJ2-7
TGCAGCGTTGCCCTGATACAGGGAGACGAGCAGTACTTC
CSVALIQGDEQYF
>once|TRBD2|TRBV28|TRBJ2-2
TGTGCCAGCAGTACGCCCCTAGCGGGGCGCTACTCAAGCATGAAAAATGGGGAGCTGTTTTTT
CASSTPLAGRYSSMKNGELFF
>.|TRBD1|TRBV28|TRBJ1-1
TGTGCCAGCAGGGGGACAGGGGGAAGCGCTGAAGCTTTCTTT
CASRGTGGSAEAFF
>.|TRBD2|TRBV3-1/TRBV3-2|TRBJ2-7
TGTGCCAGCAGCCAACTTTCTAGCGGGAGGTCGGAGCAGTACTTC
CASSQLSSGRSEQYF
>.|.|TRBV7-9|TRBJ2-2
TGTGCCAGCAGCTTAGATAACAGGGCCGACACCGGGGAGCTGTTTTTT
CASSLDNRADTGELFF
>.|TRBD2|TRBV5-5|TRBJ2-3
TGTGCCAGCAGCTTTTATCAGTTGGAGCGGGAGTTAACGCAGTATTTT
CASSFYQLERELTQYF
>.|TRBD1|TRBV7-2|TRBJ2-7
TGTGCCAGCAGCTTAGGACAGGGTACCTACGAGCAGTACTTC
CASSLGQGTYEQYF
>.|TRBD1|TRBV19|TRBJ1-1
TGTGCCAGTGTTTCAGGGGGCACTGAAGCTTTCTTT
CASVSGGTEAFF
>.|TRBD1|TRBV7-9|TRBJ1-2
TGTGCCAGCAGCTCTTCCGGGACAGGCTATGGCTACACCTTC
CASSSSGTGYGYTF
>.|.|TRBV9|TRBJ2-7
TGTGCCAGCAGCGTAGTTTCTGGAGCGAGTCTGGGCGAGCAGTACTTC
CASSVVSGASLGEQYF